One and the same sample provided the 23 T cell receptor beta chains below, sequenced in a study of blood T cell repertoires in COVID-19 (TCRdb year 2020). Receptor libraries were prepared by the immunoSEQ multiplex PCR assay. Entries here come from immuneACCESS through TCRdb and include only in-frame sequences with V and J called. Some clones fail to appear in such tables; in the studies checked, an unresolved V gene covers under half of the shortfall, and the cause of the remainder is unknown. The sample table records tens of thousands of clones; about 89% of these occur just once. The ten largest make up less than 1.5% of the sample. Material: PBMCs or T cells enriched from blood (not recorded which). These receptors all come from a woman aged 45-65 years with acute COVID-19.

CDR3 DNA: TGCAGCGTTGGAGGGTACAATGAGCAGTTCTTC. It yields the protein CSVGGYNEQFF. V usage is TRBV29-1 and J usage is TRBJ2-1, with TRBD2 as a possible D gene (5 bases). CDR3 length equals 11 residues. Germline CDR1 SQVTM, CDR2 ANQGSEA. V lost 4 bases to trimming and J lost 4 bases, with 5 bases between them.

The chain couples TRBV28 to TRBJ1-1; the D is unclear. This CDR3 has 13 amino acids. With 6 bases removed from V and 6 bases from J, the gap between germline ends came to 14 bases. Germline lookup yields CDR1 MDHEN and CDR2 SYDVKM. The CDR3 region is CASSFGGMAEAFF. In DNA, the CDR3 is TGTGCCAGCAGCTTCGGAGGGATGGCTGAAGCTTTCTTT.

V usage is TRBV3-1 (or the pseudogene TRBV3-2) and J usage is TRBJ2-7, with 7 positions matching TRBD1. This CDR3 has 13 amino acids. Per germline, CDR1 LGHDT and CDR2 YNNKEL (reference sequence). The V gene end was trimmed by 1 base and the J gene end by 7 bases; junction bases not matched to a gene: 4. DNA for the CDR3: TGTGCCAGCAGCCAAGGAAGACAGGGAGAGCAGTACTTC. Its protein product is CASSQGRQGEQYF.

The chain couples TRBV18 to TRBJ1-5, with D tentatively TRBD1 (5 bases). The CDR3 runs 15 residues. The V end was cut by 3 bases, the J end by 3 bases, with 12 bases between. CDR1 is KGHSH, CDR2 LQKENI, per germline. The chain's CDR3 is CASSPSGNTNQPQHF. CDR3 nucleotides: TGTGCCAGCTCACCGTCAGGGAACACCAATCAGCCCCAGCATTTT.

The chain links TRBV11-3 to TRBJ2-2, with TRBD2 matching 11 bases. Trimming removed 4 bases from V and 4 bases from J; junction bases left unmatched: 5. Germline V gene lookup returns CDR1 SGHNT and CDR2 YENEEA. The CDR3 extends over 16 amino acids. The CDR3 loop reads CASSSGTSGFTGELFF. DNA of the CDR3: TGTGCCAGCAGCTCCGGGACTAGCGGCTTCACCGGGGAGCTGTTTTTT.

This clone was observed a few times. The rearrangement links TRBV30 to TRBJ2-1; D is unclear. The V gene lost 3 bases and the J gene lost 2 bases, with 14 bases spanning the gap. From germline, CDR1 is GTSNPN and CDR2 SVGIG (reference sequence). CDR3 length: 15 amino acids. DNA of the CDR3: TGTGCCTGGAGGTCCTCGGTTGGTACCTACAATGAGCAGTTCTTC. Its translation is CAWRSSVGTYNEQFF.

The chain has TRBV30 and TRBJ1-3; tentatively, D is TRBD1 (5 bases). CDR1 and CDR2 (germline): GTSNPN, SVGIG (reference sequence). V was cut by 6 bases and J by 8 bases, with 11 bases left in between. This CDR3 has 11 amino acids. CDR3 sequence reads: CACGTYDTIYF. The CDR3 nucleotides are TGTGCCTGCGGGACTTATGACACCATATATTTT. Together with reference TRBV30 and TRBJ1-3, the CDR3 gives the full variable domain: SQTIHQWPATLVQPVGSPLSLECTVEGTSNPNLYWYRQAAGRGLQLLFYSVGIGQISSEVPQNLSASRPQDRQFILSSKKLLLSDSGFYLCACGTYDTIYFGEGSWLTVV.

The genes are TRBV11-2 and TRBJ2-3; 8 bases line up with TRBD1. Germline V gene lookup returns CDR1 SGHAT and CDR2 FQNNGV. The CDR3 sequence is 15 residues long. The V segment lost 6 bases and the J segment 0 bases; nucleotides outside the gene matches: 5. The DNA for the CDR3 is TGTGCCAGCAGACCTCAGGGGGCTAGCACAGATACGCAGTATTTT. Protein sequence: CASRPQGASTDTQYF.

CDR3 nucleotides: TGTGCCAGCAGCATTAAAGGGACTGGGTCCTACAATGAGCAGTTCTTC. It encodes CASSIKGTGSYNEQFF. V and J are TRBV7-9 and TRBJ2-1; possible D gene TRBD2, 6 bases. The CDR3 has 16 amino acids. Trimming took 5 bases from V and 1 from J, leaving 15 bases between them. CDR1 is SEHNR and CDR2 is FQNEAQ in the germline V gene (reference sequence).

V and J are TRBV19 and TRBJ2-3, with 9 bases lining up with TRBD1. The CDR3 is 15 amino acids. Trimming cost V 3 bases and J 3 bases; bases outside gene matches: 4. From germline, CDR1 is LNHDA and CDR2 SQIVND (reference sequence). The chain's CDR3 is CASSIWDRDTDTQYF. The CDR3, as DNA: TGTGCCAGTAGTATTTGGGACAGGGATACAGATACGCAGTATTTT.

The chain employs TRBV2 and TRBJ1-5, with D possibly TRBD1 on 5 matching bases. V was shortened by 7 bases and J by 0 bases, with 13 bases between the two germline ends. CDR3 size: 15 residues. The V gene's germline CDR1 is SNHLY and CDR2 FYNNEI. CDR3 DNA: TGTGCCAGCACCGAATCAGGGTATAGCAATCAGCCCCAGCATTTT. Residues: CASTESGYSNQPQHF.

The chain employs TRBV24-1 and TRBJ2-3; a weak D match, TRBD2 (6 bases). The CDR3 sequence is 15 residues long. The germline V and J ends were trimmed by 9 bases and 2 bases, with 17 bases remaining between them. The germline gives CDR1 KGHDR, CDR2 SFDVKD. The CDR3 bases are TGTGCCACCGGCTTGGAGGCGGGACCCACAGATACGCAGTATTTT. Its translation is CATGLEAGPTDTQYF.

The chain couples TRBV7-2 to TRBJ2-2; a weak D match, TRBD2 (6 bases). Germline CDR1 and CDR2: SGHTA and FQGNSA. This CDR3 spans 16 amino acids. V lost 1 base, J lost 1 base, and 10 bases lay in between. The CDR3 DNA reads TGTGCCAGCAGCTTAGTGCGAGCGGGGAACACCGGGGAGCTGTTTTTT. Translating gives CASSLVRAGNTGELFF.

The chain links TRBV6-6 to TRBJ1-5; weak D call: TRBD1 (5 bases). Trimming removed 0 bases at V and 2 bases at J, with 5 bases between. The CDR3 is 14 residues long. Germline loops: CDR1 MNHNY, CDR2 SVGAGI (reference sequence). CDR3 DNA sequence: TGTGCCAGCAGTTACTCAGGGGGCAATCAGCCCCAGCATTTT. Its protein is CASSYSGGNQPQHF.

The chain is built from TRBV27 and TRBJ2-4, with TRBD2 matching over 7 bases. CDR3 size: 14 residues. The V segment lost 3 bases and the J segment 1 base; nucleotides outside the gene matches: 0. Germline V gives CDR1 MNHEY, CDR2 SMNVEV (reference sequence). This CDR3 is CASSFGGAKNIQYF. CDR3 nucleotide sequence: TGTGCCAGCAGTTTCGGGGGGGCCAAAAACATTCAGTACTTC.

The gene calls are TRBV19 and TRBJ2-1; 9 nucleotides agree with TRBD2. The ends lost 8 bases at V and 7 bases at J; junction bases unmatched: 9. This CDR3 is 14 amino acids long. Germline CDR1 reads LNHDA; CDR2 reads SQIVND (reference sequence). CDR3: CASRLAGAGNEQFF. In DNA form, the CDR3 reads TGTGCCAGTCGCTTAGCGGGAGCAGGAAATGAGCAGTTCTTC.

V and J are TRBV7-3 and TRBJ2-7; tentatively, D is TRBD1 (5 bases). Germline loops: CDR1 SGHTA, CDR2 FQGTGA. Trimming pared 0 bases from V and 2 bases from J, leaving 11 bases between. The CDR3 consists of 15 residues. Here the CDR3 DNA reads TGTGCCAGCAGCTTAACGGGCACAGGACCCTACGAGCAGTACTTC. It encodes CASSLTGTGPYEQYF.

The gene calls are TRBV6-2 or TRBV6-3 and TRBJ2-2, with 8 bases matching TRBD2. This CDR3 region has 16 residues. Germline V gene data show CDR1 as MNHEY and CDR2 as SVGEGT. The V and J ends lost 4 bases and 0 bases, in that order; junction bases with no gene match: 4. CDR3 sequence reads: CASSSHGRANTGELFF. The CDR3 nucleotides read TGTGCCAGCAGTTCCCACGGGAGGGCGAACACCGGGGAGCTGTTTTTT.

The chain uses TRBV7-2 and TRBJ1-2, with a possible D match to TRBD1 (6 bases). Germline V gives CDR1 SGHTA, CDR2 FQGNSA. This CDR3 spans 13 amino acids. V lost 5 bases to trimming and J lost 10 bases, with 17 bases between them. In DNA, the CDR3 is TGTGCCAGCAGCCCAAGTAAGGACAGCACCTACACCTTC. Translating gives CASSPSKDSTYTF.

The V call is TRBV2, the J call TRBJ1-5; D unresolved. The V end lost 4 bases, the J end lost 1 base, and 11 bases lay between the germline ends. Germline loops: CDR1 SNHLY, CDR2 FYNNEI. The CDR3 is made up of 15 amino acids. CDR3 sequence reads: CASSGMAGSNQPQHF. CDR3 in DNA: TGTGCCAGCAGTGGTATGGCGGGGAGCAATCAGCCCCAGCATTTT.

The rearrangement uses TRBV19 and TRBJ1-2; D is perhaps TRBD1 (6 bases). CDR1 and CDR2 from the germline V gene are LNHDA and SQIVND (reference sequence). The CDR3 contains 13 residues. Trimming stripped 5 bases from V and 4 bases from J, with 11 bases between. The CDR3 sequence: CASSPQDSYGYTF. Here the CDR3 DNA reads TGTGCCAGTAGTCCTCAGGACAGCTATGGCTACACCTTC.

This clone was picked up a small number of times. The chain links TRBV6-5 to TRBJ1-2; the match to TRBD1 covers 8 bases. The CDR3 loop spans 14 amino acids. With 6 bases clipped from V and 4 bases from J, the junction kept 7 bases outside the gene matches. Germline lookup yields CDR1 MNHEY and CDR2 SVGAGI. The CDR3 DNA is TGTGCCAGCAGGAAACAGGGGGAAATCTATGGCTACACCTTC. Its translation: CASRKQGEIYGYTF.

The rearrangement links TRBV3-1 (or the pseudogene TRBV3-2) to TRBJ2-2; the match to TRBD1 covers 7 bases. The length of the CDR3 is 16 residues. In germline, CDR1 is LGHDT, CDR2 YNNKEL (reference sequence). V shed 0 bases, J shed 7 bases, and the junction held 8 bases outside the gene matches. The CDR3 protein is CASSQDRGGADGELFF. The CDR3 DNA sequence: TGTGCCAGCAGCCAAGATCGAGGGGGCGCGGACGGGGAGCTGTTTTTT.